This T cell receptor (beta chain) was captured in a study of blood T cell repertoires in COVID-19. The data were produced by immunoSEQ multiplex PCR, yet TCRdb's version contains in-frame clones alone and is incomplete. The data hold approximately 19,000 clones, with 85% to 95% observed a single time. The V and J ends lost 1 base and 6 bases respectively, with 9 bases between them. The CDR3 is 14 amino acids. Germline V gene lookup returns CDR1 MDHEN and CDR2 SYDVKM. This sequence joins TRBV28 and TRBJ2-2, with D possibly being TRBD1 (5 bases). The source of this sequence is a human donor in a cohort sampled during active COVID-19. Specimen: peripheral blood. The CDR3 sequence: CASSLLGVSGELFF. The CDR3 bases are TGTGCCAGCAGTTTATTAGGGGTCTCCGGGGAGCTGTTTTTT.